This entry is about one T cell receptor beta chain. This sample was included in a study of blood T cell repertoires in COVID-19. Trimming removed 0 bases from V and 8 bases from J; junction bases left unmatched: 9. The CDR3 consists of 16 residues. Germline V gives CDR1 LGHDT, CDR2 YNNKEL (reference sequence). Using immunoSEQ multiplex PCR, the repertoire was profiled, and TCRdb retains in-frame clones only, with some absent. The data contain approximately 76,000 clones, approximately 89% of them singletons. The sample was peripheral blood. The V and J genes are TRBV3-1 (or the pseudogene TRBV3-2) and TRBJ2-1; 8 bases match TRBD2. The receptor's source is a woman of 80 years or more with active or convalescent COVID-19. As DNA, the CDR3 is TGTGCCAGCAGCCAAGATAGGCGACTAGCGTGGGATGAGCAGTTCTTC. Its protein is CASSQDRRLAWDEQFF.